The present entry profiles one T cell receptor beta chain with its context. This sample is drawn from a study of blood T cell repertoires in COVID-19. In the authors' methods: By means of reference gene primer amplification, nucleated cell counts were estimated. The data were produced by immunoSEQ multiplex PCR, yet TCRdb's version contains in-frame clones alone and is incomplete. The V and J calls and clone size were taken over from that table, and D and trimming were inferred from the DNA. The sample consists of around 190,000 clones, about 83% of them appearing once. The V gene's germline CDR1 is SGHKS and CDR2 YYEKEE (reference sequence). V lost 4 bases and J lost 4, with 18 bases in between. The CDR3 extends over 15 amino acids. Adults between roughly 18 and 89 years of age took part from about two dozen US areas. Within 2 weeks of study entry, exposed participants had contacted a PCR-confirmed or clinician-diagnosed COVID-19 case.

Sequencing was done on a sample of PBMCs or T cells enriched from blood (not recorded which). This rearrangement joins TRBV5-5 to TRBJ2-7; D may be TRBD2 (6 bases). The source is a woman in her thirties who had been exposed to COVID-19. The CDR3 nucleotides read TGTGCCAGCAGCAGTGGGACTTCCGCCGGGTACGAGCAGTACTTC. It yields the protein CASSSGTSAGYEQYF.